The entry that follows covers one TCR beta chain sequence. Its matching antigen is unknown. Profiled with immunoSEQ multiplex PCR; TCRdb holds only in-frame clones, not every one. The sample yields about 97,000 clones, more than 80% seen once. This entry belongs to a study of graft-versus-host responses after intestinal transplantation. Whole-study context: Transplant types were multivisceral, liver-intestinal, or isolated intestinal.

General study results and limits: Graft-donor T cell macrochimerism in patients accompanied high graft-versus-host to host-versus-graft clonal ratios in allografts. Researchers found peak circulating GvH clone levels linked to early post-transplant HvG declines.

This TCR was sampled from a human patient who received an intestinal transplant, so some T cells may come from the graft donor. Sequencing used PBMCs, obtained just under 460 days after intestinal transplant.

CDR3 nucleotide sequence: TGTGCCAGCAGCCCAACCCCTGCGGGAGGTGGCACAGATACGCAGTATTTT. It yields the protein CASSPTPAGGGTDTQYF. This chain connects TRBV9 to TRBJ2-3; TRBD2 matches 8 bases. CDR1 and CDR2 (germline): SGDLS, YYNGEE. V lost 4 bases, J lost 1 base, and 11 bases stayed unmatched. This CDR3 spans 17 amino acids.